The 9 T cell receptor beta chains given below trace back to one sample, sequenced in a study of beta chain features in type 1 diabetes. Antigens of these TCRs are unknown. As every portion of the isolated RNA was reverse transcribed, the sequencing read expressed TCRB transcripts. Produced via immunoSEQ multiplex PCR; TCRdb's table is partial and in-frame only. The table records hundreds of thousands of clones, over 12% of them present only once. Study results and caveats: Researchers report that Type 1 diabetes patients had moderately but significantly shorter TCRB CDR3s across all four CD4+ subsets.

Sequencing used naive CD4+ T cells from blood. All receptors come from a man aged 18 to 29 with type 1 diabetes.

A few counts support this clone. This sequence joins TRBV7-9 and TRBJ1-1, with TRBD1 as a possible D gene (5 bases). Per the germline V gene, CDR1 is SEHNR and CDR2 is FQNEAQ (reference sequence). V lost 3 bases to trimming and J lost 0 bases, with 11 bases between them. CDR3 length: 15 residues. CDR3 loop: CASSFWRGMNTEAFF. The CDR3 DNA reads as TGTGCCAGCAGCTTCTGGAGGGGTATGAACACTGAAGCTTTCTTT.

This clone was picked up a small number of times. This chain joins TRBV6-5 and TRBJ1-6; D is undetermined. The CDR3 length is 15 residues. V lost 7 bases, J lost 0 bases, and 10 bases lay in between. CDR1 and CDR2 (germline): MNHEY, SVGAGI. The CDR3 region is CASTKESSYNSPLHF. The CDR3 DNA follows: TGTGCCAGCACAAAGGAGAGCTCCTATAATTCACCCCTCCACTTT.

This chain joins TRBV2 and TRBJ2-7, with D hard to call. Deletions cut 3 bases from V and 3 bases from J, with 6 bases between. The V gene's germline CDR1 is SNHLY and CDR2 FYNNEI. The CDR3 consists of 12 residues. CDR3: CASSDLSYEQYF. The CDR3 DNA is TGTGCCAGCAGTGACCTAAGCTACGAGCAGTACTTC.

This clone has just a few counts. The chain is built from TRBV28 and TRBJ2-7; 8 bases match TRBD2. CDR1 and CDR2 from the germline V gene are MDHEN and SYDVKM. This CDR3 is built from 15 residues. V was pared by 0 bases and J by 5 bases, with 6 bases of the junction left unmatched. The CDR3 region is CASSLWVAGRDEQYF. DNA of the CDR3: TGTGCCAGCAGTTTATGGGTAGCGGGAAGGGACGAGCAGTACTTC.

This clone showed up just a few times. V gene TRBV28 combines with J gene TRBJ2-3; unclear D gene. The CDR3 is 11 amino acids. V lost 5 bases, J lost 6 bases, and 6 bases lay in between. The germline CDR1 and CDR2 sequences are MDHEN and SYDVKM. The DNA for the CDR3 is TGTGCCAGCAGTCGCCCGGATACGCAGTATTTT. As protein: CASSRPDTQYF.

This clone has more than one count but fewer than ten. V gene TRBV30 combines with J gene TRBJ1-2; TRBD1 might be the D (5 bases). The CDR3 covers 15 residues. Germline CDR1 is GTSNPN and CDR2 is SVGIG (reference sequence). V gave up 0 bases and J gave up 2 bases, with 13 bases separating them. CDR3 bases: TGTGCCTGGAGTGTACCGGACACCGGAAACTATGGCTACACCTTC. Its translation is CAWSVPDTGNYGYTF.

This clone was seen more than once but under ten times. CDR3 DNA sequence: TGTGCCAGCAGTGAATTAAGGGGATCCGGGGAGACCCAGTACTTC. This translates into CASSELRGSGETQYF. V usage is TRBV25-1 and J usage is TRBJ2-5, with D perhaps matching TRBD1 (5 bases). The V end was cut by 1 base, the J end by 5 bases, with 14 bases between. The CDR3 covers 15 residues. Germline V CDR1 and CDR2: MGHDK, SYGVNS. Full variable domain (outside the CDR3, taken from reference TRBV25-1 and TRBJ2-5): EADIYQTPRYLVIGTGKKITLECSQTMGHDKMYWYQQDPGMELHLIHYSYGVNSTEKGDLSSESTVSRIRTEHFPLTLESARPSHTSQYLCASSELRGSGETQYFGPGTRLLVL.

Notes on this clone: In the same sample, other DNA sequences code for this CDR3. This rearrangement joins TRBV6-5 to TRBJ2-5; 8 bases fit TRBD1. The CDR3 spans 15 residues. V lost 5 bases, J lost 2 bases, and 7 bases stayed unmatched. Germline assignment: CDR1 MNHEY and CDR2 SVGAGI. The CDR3 region has the DNA TGTGCCAGCAGTAGGACAGGGACACTACAAGAGACCCAGTACTTC. Translation gives CASSRTGTLQETQYF.

This clone has just a few counts. The chain's CDR3 is CASKGVGNTEAFF. The CDR3 nucleotides are TGTGCCAGCAAGGGGGTTGGGAACACTGAAGCTTTCTTT. The V gene is TRBV27, the J gene TRBJ1-1, with a tentative D call TRBD1 (6 bases). This CDR3 is 13 amino acids long. V lost 7 bases to trimming and J lost 1 base, with 10 bases between them. Germline V CDR1 and CDR2: MNHEY, SMNVEV (reference sequence).